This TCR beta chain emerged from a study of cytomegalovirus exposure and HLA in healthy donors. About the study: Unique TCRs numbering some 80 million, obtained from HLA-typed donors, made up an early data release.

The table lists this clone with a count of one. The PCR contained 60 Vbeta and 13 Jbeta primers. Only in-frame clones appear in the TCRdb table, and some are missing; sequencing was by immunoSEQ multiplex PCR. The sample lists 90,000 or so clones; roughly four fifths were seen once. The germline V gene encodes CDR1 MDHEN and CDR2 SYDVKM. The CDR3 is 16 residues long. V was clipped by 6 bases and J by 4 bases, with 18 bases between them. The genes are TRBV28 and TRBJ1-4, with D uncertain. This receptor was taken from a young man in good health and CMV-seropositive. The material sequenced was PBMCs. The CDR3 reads CASRIPAGIDNEKLFF. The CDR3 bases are TGTGCCAGCAGAATTCCTGCGGGGATAGATAATGAAAAACTGTTTTTT.